The sequence of this T cell receptor beta chain was determined in a study of PD-1 blockade in mismatch repair-deficient tumors. Study summary: All were previously treated, progressing patients with around eleven mismatch repair-deficient cancer types.

The CDR3 contains 15 residues. Trimming left V 4 bases short and J 3 bases short, with 17 bases between. Germline CDR1 reads SGDLS; CDR2 reads YYNGEE. This clone was detected a few times. Every patient had mismatch repair deficiency by PCR or immunohistochemistry. Measured with immunoSEQ multiplex PCR; TCRdb has only the in-frame clones, and not every one. The sample yields about 39,000 clones, approximately 83% seen once. The sample was PBMCs, taken about 40 weeks after starting pembrolizumab. J is TRBJ2-7 and V is TRBV9, with D perhaps matching TRBD2 (6 bases). This clonotype was obtained from an adult with mismatch repair-deficient cancer. This CDR3 reads CASSPIRGKVYEQYF. The CDR3 coding sequence is TGTGCCAGCAGCCCCATCCGGGGGAAGGTCTACGAGCAGTACTTC.